A single sample is the source of the 13 T cell receptor beta chains below, sequenced in a study of CD8 T cells in ankylosing spondylitis. From the 5' RACE reads, TCRdb called clonotypes with MiXCR, one entry per CDR3 protein. The table records about 260,000 distinct CDR3 sequences, 24% of them present only once. Sequenced material: blood, either unsorted or a sorted T cell fraction (not recorded which). The receptors derive from a male donor with ankylosing spondylitis or in good health (not recorded which).

There are many counts of this clonotype. This rearrangement joins TRBV9 to TRBJ2-3, with D perhaps TRBD2 (7 bases). The germline V and J ends were trimmed by 4 bases and 5 bases, with 17 bases remaining between them. Per the germline V gene, CDR1 is SGDLS and CDR2 is YYNGEE. This CDR3 contains 15 residues. This CDR3 is CASSPLGGAQDTQYF. The CDR3 region has the DNA TGTGCCAGCAGCCCCCTGGGGGGGGCCCAAGATACGCAGTATTTT.

J is TRBJ2-5 and V is TRBV20-1; tentative D call: TRBD2 (6 bases). The germline V gene has CDR1 DFQATT and CDR2 SNEGSKA (reference sequence). V shed 4 bases and J shed 2 bases, with 8 bases lying between them. The CDR3 is 12 amino acids. This CDR3 reads CSATGTQETQYF. The CDR3 DNA reads TGCAGTGCTACCGGGACTCAAGAGACCCAGTACTTC.

The CDR3 nucleotides read TGTGCCAGCAGTGTCGGTACGCAGTATTTT. Residues: CASSVGTQYF. This rearrangement joins TRBV2 to TRBJ2-3; D not certain. The CDR3 covers 10 residues. Germline V gene data show CDR1 as SNHLY and CDR2 as FYNNEI. V lost 4 bases, J lost 8 bases, and 4 bases lay in between.

V is TRBV20-1 and J is TRBJ2-7, with TRBD2 matching 10 bases. V was pared by 5 bases and J by 1 base, with 11 bases of the junction left unmatched. From germline, CDR1 is DFQATT and CDR2 SNEGSKA (reference sequence). The CDR3 totals 16 residues. Here the CDR3 DNA reads TGCAGTGCTGGGGGGGCTAGCGGGGGCCCTTCCTACGAGCAGTACTTC. Translating gives CSAGGASGGPSYEQYF.

The sample holds many counts of this clonotype. The genes are TRBV11-2 and TRBJ2-5; maybe TRBD1 (6 bases). CDR3 size: 13 residues. Deletions cut 5 bases from V and 5 bases from J, with 12 bases between. Germline-derived CDR1 and CDR2 are SGHAT and FQNNGV. The CDR3, as DNA: TGTGCCAGCAGCCGAGGGGGTCGGGAGACCCAGTACTTC. Protein product: CASSRGGRETQYF.

The chain joins TRBV21-1 to TRBJ2-7; TRBD2, the table's D call, lacks a check against the DNA. TRBV21-1 is annotated as a pseudogene. The CDR3 spans 15 residues. The chain's CDR3 is CASSNYGGRAYEQYF. In nucleotides, the CDR3 is TGTGCCAGCAGCAACTACGGTGGGAGGGCTTACGAGCAGTACTTC.

The CDR3 loop reads CSVEIGGSPYEQYF. The CDR3 DNA follows: TGCAGCGTTGAGATCGGTGGTTCCCCCTACGAGCAGTACTTC. This chain links TRBV29-1 with TRBJ2-7; D is unclear. V dropped 3 bases and J dropped 2 bases, with 14 bases sitting between them. Germline V gives CDR1 SQVTM, CDR2 ANQGSEA. CDR3 length equals 14 residues.

As regards this clonotype: This may be a read error: a much more frequent sequence differs by one nucleotide. The chain employs TRBV10-3 and TRBJ2-5; D gene uncertain. V lost 3 bases and J 2 bases, leaving 7 bases between the germline ends. This CDR3 has 13 amino acids. Germline CDR1 and CDR2: ENHRY and SYGVKD. The CDR3 bases are TGTGCCATCAGTGATGGGGATCAAGAGACCCAGTACTTC. Translating gives CAISDGDQETQYF.

This clonotype was detected a few times. The CDR3 reads CSPPVSWDRVTDTQYF. Written as DNA, the CDR3 is TGCAGTCCCCCTGTATCCTGGGACAGGGTCACGGATACGCAGTATTTT. V gene TRBV20-1 combines with J gene TRBJ2-3; 9 nucleotides agree with TRBD1. The V segment lost 8 bases and the J segment 6 bases; nucleotides outside the gene matches: 18. CDR1 is DFQATT and CDR2 is SNEGSKA in the germline V gene (reference sequence). This CDR3 region has 16 residues.

This clonotype has just a few counts. The chain has TRBV20-1 and TRBJ2-5, with no clear D. Trimming stripped 0 bases from V and 0 bases from J, with 17 bases between. This CDR3 is 17 amino acids long. Germline CDR1 is DFQATT and CDR2 is SNEGSKA (reference sequence). CDR3 region: CSARDLTEQYYQETQYF. CDR3 nucleotides: TGCAGTGCTAGAGATCTCACAGAGCAATACTACCAAGAGACCCAGTACTTC.

With respect to this clonotype: This sequence may be a read error, since a much larger clone differs from it by one base. The chain employs TRBV7-8 and TRBJ2-2, with 8 bases identical to TRBD1. The J segment lost 5 bases and the V segment lost 9 bases, leaving 14 bases of the junction unmatched. In germline, CDR1 is SGHVS, CDR2 FQNEAQ. The CDR3 runs to 16 residues. The CDR3 here is CARSTRTGILTGELFF. CDR3 bases: TGTGCCAGGAGCACACGGACAGGGATTTTAACCGGGGAGCTGTTTTTT.

This clonotype was recorded a few times. The chain links TRBV29-1 to TRBJ1-2; no reliable D call. CDR3 length: 13 residues. Germline V lookup: CDR1 SQVTM, CDR2 ANQGSEA. V lost 0 bases and J 5 bases, leaving 10 bases between the germline ends. CDR3 residues: CSVEDQTGYGYTF. CDR3 sequence (DNA): TGCAGCGTTGAAGATCAGACGGGTTATGGCTACACCTTC.

In its sample, this clonotype was seen many times. V and J are TRBV9 and TRBJ2-3; D perhaps matches TRBD2 (6 bases). This CDR3 is 16 amino acids long. CDR1 is SGDLS, CDR2 YYNGEE, per germline. Trimming cost V 3 bases and J 1 base, with 15 bases left between them. The CDR3 DNA reads TGTGCCAGCAGCGCGGAGGGAGGTTTCGGCACAGATACGCAGTATTTT. Protein product: CASSAEGGFGTDTQYF.